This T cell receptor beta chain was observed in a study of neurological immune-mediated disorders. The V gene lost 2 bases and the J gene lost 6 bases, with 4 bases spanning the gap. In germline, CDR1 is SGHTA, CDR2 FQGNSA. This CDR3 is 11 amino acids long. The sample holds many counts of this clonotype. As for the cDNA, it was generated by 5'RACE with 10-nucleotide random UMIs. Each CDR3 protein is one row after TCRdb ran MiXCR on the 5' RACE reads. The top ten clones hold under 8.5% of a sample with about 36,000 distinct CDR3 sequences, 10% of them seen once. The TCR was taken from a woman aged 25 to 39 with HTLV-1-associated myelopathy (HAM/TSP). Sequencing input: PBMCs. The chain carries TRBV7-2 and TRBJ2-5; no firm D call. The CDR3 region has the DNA TGTGCCAGCAGCTTATATCAGACCCAGTACTTC. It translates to CASSLYQTQYF. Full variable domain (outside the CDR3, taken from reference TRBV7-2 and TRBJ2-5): GAGVSQSPSNKVTEKGKDVELRCDPISGHTALYWYRQSLGQGLEFLIYFQGNSAPDKSGLPSDRFSAERTGGSVSTLTIQRTQQEDSAVYLCASSLYQTQYFGPGTRLLVL.